The present TCR beta chain was sequenced within a study of T cells in Graves' hyperthyroidism and ophthalmopathy. Study details: Peripheral blood draws took place at initial diagnosis, ahead of any treatment.

The CDR3 regions of TCR beta were amplified from RNA transcripts. When the TCR CDR3 underwent first-round RT-PCR, the HTBI primer set was used. In TCRdb, the multiplex PCR reads were re-called with MiXCR into one record per CDR3 protein. The repertoire holds more than 300,000 distinct CDR3 sequences, with less than 20% as singletons. Trimming pared 2 bases from V and 8 bases from J, leaving 12 bases between. The CDR3 is 13 residues long. Germline-derived CDR1 and CDR2 are KGHSH and LQKENI. At least ten counts were recorded for this clonotype. This sample holds PBMCs from about 9.3 ml fresh peripheral blood.

The chain couples TRBV18 to TRBJ1-1; D not resolved. Sequencing was done on a sample of blood. The clonotype originates from a man between 18 and 29 years old with Graves' ophthalmopathy. The DNA for the CDR3 is TGTGCCAGCTCACCATACGTGACGGAGGAAGCTTTCTTT. Translated: CASSPYVTEEAFF.